The entry below describes one T cell receptor beta chain. The sample belongs to a study of cytomegalovirus exposure and HLA in healthy donors. Primers for the PCR totalled 60 Vbeta and 13 Jbeta. The repertoire was sequenced with immunoSEQ multiplex PCR; TCRdb's copy has only in-frame clones and lacks some. Its table records 65,000 to 80,000 clones. Trimming at V came to 4 bases and at J to 5 bases, leaving 9 bases not matched to a gene. The CDR3 contains 15 residues. The germline V gene encodes CDR1 LNHDA and CDR2 SQIVND (reference sequence). Sample: PBMCs. The source of this sequence is a man in his thirties or forties in good health and CMV-seronegative. This sequence joins TRBV19 and TRBJ1-1, with 8 bases that match TRBD1. CDR3 sequence (DNA): TGTGCCAGTAGTACCTACGGACAGGGAAGGACTGAAGCTTTCTTT. Its protein product is CASSTYGQGRTEAFF.